Listed below are T cell receptor beta chains from one sample, sequenced in a study of CD8 T cells in Susac syndrome. TCRdb re-called the immunoSEQ multiplex PCR reads with MiXCR, one entry per CDR3 protein. The sample carries approximately 150,000 distinct CDR3 sequences, approximately 95% recorded once. The sequencing sample was made of CD4+ T cells from PBMCs. These receptors were taken from a human donor with Susac syndrome. CDR3s include the opening cysteine and the closing phenylalanine or tryptophan. Each record gives: J gene, clone size, V gene, D gene, CDR3 DNA, CDR3 protein. The D gene is left open where the match is weak. Not every row has a clone size; where given, it reads once, few, many or a size class.

>TRBJ1-3|NA|TRBV25-1|NA
TGTGCCAGCAGTGAATGGGGGGGAAACACCATATATTTT
CASSEWGGNTIYF
>TRBJ2-1|NA|TRBV29-1|NA
TGCAGCGTTGAAGAGGCAGCTGCCAATGAGCAGTTCTTC
CSVEEAAANEQFF
>TRBJ1-5|NA|TRBV20-1|NA
TGCAGTGCTAGCCTTAAAGGAACCGAGCATTTT
CSASLKGTEHF
>TRBJ1-4|NA|TRBV9|NA
TGTGCCAGCAGCGAGACAGCAGCTAATGAAAAACTGTTTTTT
CASSETAANEKLFF
>TRBJ1-4|NA|TRBV20-1|NA
TGCAGTGCTAGACTTCAGGGGCCCTATGAAAAACTGTTTTTT
CSARLQGPYEKLFF
>TRBJ2-3|NA|TRBV7-3|TRBD2
TGTGCCAGCAGCTTAATAGCGGGAGGCGCAGATACGCAGTATTTT
CASSLIAGGADTQYF
>TRBJ1-2|NA|TRBV5-4|NA
TGTGCCAGCAGCTCCAGGGGCGTGGTTGGTGGCTACACCTTC
CASSSRGVVGGYTF
>TRBJ2-7|NA|TRBV12-3/TRBV12-4|TRBD1
TGTGCCAGCAGTTTGTGGGGGGCGCTGAGGCTCCCAGGGGGCACCCAATACGAGCAGTACTTC
CASSLWGALRLPGGTQYEQYF
>TRBJ1-1|NA|TRBV2|NA
TGTGCCAGCAGTGAAGCTTCCATGGTGGCTTTCTTT
CASSEASMVAFF
>TRBJ2-5|once|TRBV28|NA
TGTGCCAGCAGTCTCTGGGCGGCAGGGGAAGAGACCCAGTACTTC
CASSLWAAGEETQYF
>TRBJ2-5|NA|TRBV28|NA
TGTGCCAGCAGTGGGGACACCCAAGAGACCCAGTACTTC
CASSGDTQETQYF
>TRBJ1-1|NA|TRBV14|NA
TGTGCCAGCAGGGCAGGGCAGCTGAACACTGAAGCTTTCTTT
CASRAGQLNTEAFF
>TRBJ1-2|NA|TRBV20-1|NA
TGCAGTGCTAGTAGAGGAACCTCCTATGGCTACACCTTC
CSASRGTSYGYTF
>TRBJ2-5|NA|TRBV11-2|NA
TGTGCCAGCAGCTTCTCCCGAGGCGTGGAGACCCAGTACTTC
CASSFSRGVETQYF
>TRBJ2-7|once|TRBV15|NA
TGTGCCACCAGCAGAGACATGTGGGGAACCTACGAGCAGTACTTC
CATSRDMWGTYEQYF
>TRBJ1-2|NA|TRBV20-1|TRBD1
TGCAGTGCTAACCGGGACAGATATGGCTACACCTTC
CSANRDRYGYTF
>TRBJ2-1|NA|TRBV11-2|NA
TGTGCCAGCAGCTCACTACGCCAGGCCTACAATGAGCAGTTCTTC
CASSSLRQAYNEQFF
>TRBJ2-3|NA|TRBV20-1|TRBD2
TGCAGTGCTAAAGGACTAGCAGTCACAGATACGCAGTATTTT
CSAKGLAVTDTQYF
>TRBJ2-1|NA|TRBV24-1|TRBD1
TGTGCCACCAGTGATACTGCCGGGACAGTCTCCAATGAGCAGTTCTTC
CATSDTAGTVSNEQFF
>TRBJ1-5|NA|TRBV9|NA
TGTGCCAGCAGCCGTACGGGGGTGCTCAATCAGCCCCAGCATTTT
CASSRTGVLNQPQHF
>TRBJ2-7|NA|TRBV6-6|TRBD2
TGTGCCAGCAGACCGGGACTAGCGGGAGTTGGCGAGCAGTACTTC
CASRPGLAGVGEQYF
>TRBJ2-7|NA|TRBV3-1|NA
TGTGCCAGCAGCCTTACGCTCGGGAACGAGCAGTACTTC
CASSLTLGNEQYF
>TRBJ2-1|NA|TRBV7-2|TRBD2
TGTGCCAGCAGCTTACGTACTAGCGGAACGAATGAGCAGTTCTTC
CASSLRTSGTNEQFF
>TRBJ1-1|NA|TRBV25-1|NA
TGTGCCAGCAGAGGGAACACTGAAGCTTTCTTT
CASRGNTEAFF
>TRBJ1-5|NA|TRBV7-2|TRBD1
TGTGCCAGCAGAGCCCCCGGGACAGGCAATCAGCCCCAGCATTTT
CASRAPGTGNQPQHF
>TRBJ1-2|NA|TRBV6-2/TRBV6-3|NA
TGTGCCAGCAGAGGAGCAGGGGTTGGTGGCTACACCTTC
CASRGAGVGGYTF
>TRBJ2-3|NA|TRBV5-1|NA
TGCGCCAGCAGCTTAGAGGGGACCCCTAGCACAGATACGCAGTATTTT
CASSLEGTPSTDTQYF
>TRBJ1-4|NA|TRBV5-1|NA
TGCGCCAGCAGCTTGGGTTCCGACGAAAAACTGTTTTTT
CASSLGSDEKLFF
>TRBJ2-5|NA|TRBV5-4|NA
TGTGCCAGCAGCTTCGACGGGAGACAAGAGACCCAGTACTTC
CASSFDGRQETQYF
>TRBJ1-5|NA|TRBV18|NA
TGTGCCAGCTCACCAAACGGACCTAGCAATCAGCCCCAGCATTTT
CASSPNGPSNQPQHF
>TRBJ2-4|NA|TRBV29-1|NA
TGCAGTGCAGGAAACTCCAAAAACATTCAGTACTTC
CSAGNSKNIQYF
>TRBJ2-7|NA|TRBV25-1|NA
TGTGCCAGCAGTGACCCAAGGACCCAAACGGGGGAGCAGTACTTC
CASSDPRTQTGEQYF
>TRBJ1-6|NA|TRBV19|TRBD1
TGTGCCAGTTCCCCTCGACAGGGCCGAGTGCCCCTCCACTTT
CASSPRQGRVPLHF
>TRBJ2-7|NA|TRBV12-3/TRBV12-4|NA
TGTGCCAGCAGTTTAGGGCCGCCGCAGCAGTACTTC
CASSLGPPQQYF
>TRBJ2-3|NA|TRBV27|TRBD2
TGTGCCAGCAGTCCCGGGACTAGCGGTAATACGCAGTATTTT
CASSPGTSGNTQYF
>TRBJ1-1|NA|TRBV28|NA
TGTGCCACCAAACAGGGAAAAATGAACACTGAAGCTTTCTTT
CATKQGKMNTEAFF
>TRBJ1-1|NA|TRBV20-1|NA
TGCAGTGCTCCAGGGATTTCGGGCACTGAAGCTTTCTTT
CSAPGISGTEAFF
>TRBJ1-1|NA|TRBV5-1|NA
TGCGCCAGCAGCTCCCAATCCCCGAACACTGAAGCTTTCTTT
CASSSQSPNTEAFF
>TRBJ1-1|NA|TRBV27|NA
TGTGCCAGCAGTCGGTTAGTGGCCACTGAAGCTTTCTTT
CASSRLVATEAFF
>TRBJ1-1|NA|TRBV11-2|NA
TGTGCCAGCACCGCCGTAAGCGGGAACACTGAAGCTTTCTTT
CASTAVSGNTEAFF
>TRBJ1-5|NA|TRBV11-2|NA
TGTGCCAGCAGCTTACAGGTTGGGTGGAATCAGCCCCAGCATTTT
CASSLQVGWNQPQHF
>TRBJ1-1|NA|TRBV2|TRBD1
TGTGCCAGCATCCGACAGGGGTTTGGTGAAGCTTTCTTT
CASIRQGFGEAFF
>TRBJ1-4|NA|TRBV28|NA
TGTGCCAGCAGCTTCTCTAATGAAAAACTGTTTTTT
CASSFSNEKLFF
>TRBJ1-3|NA|TRBV7-3|NA
TGTGCCAGCAGACCTGGGACGGATTCGGGAAACACCATATATTTT
CASRPGTDSGNTIYF
>TRBJ1-4|once|TRBV4-1|NA
TGCGCCAGCAGCCTACAAGTGGGAAATGAAAAACTGTTTTTT
CASSLQVGNEKLFF
>TRBJ2-5|NA|TRBV20-1|NA
TGCAGTGCTAGATTTGTGGGACAGTACTTC
CSARFVGQYF
>TRBJ2-3|NA|TRBV11-2|NA
TGTGCCAGCAGCTCCGGACCCGGGGATACGCAGTATTTT
CASSSGPGDTQYF